The present TCR beta chain was sequenced within a study of cytomegalovirus exposure and HLA in healthy donors. Broader study findings: Overall, around 150 TCR beta chains were annotated as cytomegalovirus-associated. While the bulk of TCR sequences proved rare, some public TCRs turned up in many donors.

PCR amplification relied on 60 Vbeta primers (plus 13 Jbeta primers). Measured with immunoSEQ multiplex PCR; TCRdb has only the in-frame clones, and not every one. The sample has about 150,000 clones; roughly 80% are singletons. The study sampled nominally healthy donors, though unrecorded immune exposures were likely. On this clone: What it recognizes is unknown.

Germline assignment: CDR1 MNHNY and CDR2 SVGAGI (reference sequence). J was trimmed by 3 bases and V by 6 bases; bases with no gene match: 10. This CDR3 has 15 residues. The sequenced sample was PBMCs. V usage is TRBV6-6 and J usage is TRBJ2-7; 8 bases are a match to TRBD1. This receptor was obtained from a man aged 25 to 45 in good health and CMV-seropositive. DNA for the CDR3: TGTGCCAGCAGAGATGGACAGGGACTGAGCTACGAGCAGTACTTC. This codes for CASRDGQGLSYEQYF.